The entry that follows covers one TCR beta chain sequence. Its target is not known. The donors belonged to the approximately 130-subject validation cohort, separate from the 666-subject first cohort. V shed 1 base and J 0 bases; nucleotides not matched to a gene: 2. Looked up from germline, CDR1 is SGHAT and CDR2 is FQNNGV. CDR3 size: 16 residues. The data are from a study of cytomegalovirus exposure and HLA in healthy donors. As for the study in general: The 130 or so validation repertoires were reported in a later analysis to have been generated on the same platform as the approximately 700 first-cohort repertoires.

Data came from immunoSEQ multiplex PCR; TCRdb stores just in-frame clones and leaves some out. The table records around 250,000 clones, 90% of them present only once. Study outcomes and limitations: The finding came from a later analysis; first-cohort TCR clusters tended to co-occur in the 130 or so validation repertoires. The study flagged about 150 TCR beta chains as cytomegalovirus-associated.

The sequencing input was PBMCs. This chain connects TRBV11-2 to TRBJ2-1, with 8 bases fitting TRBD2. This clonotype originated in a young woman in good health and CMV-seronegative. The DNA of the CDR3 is TGTGCCAGCAGCTTAGGGAGCGGGAGCTCCTACAATGAGCAGTTCTTC. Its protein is CASSLGSGSSYNEQFF.